This TCR beta chain was profiled in a study of T cell clonotyping in hematopoietic cell transplantation. The study, taken as a whole, reports: After transplant, recipient diversity fell while pathologically expanded clonotypes grew through day 180.

Some clones are missing from TCRdb's copy, which holds only in-frame ones; the method was immunoSEQ multiplex PCR. The table lists over 5,000 clones, around nine tenths of them singletons. Recipients were bled about 28 days pretransplant and at posttransplant days 30, 100, 180. As concerns this clone: No antigen is known for it.

Germline trimming cut 3 bases from V and 5 bases from J; bases unmatched to any gene: 17. The CDR3 sequence is 18 residues long. Germline assignment: CDR1 PRHDT and CDR2 FYEKMQ (reference sequence). The chain recombines TRBV13 with TRBJ2-7; 9 bases align to TRBD2. This material consisted of peripheral blood mononuclear cells, taken 100 days after allogeneic stem cell transplant. The sequence was obtained from a female patient aged 40-49 years who had an allogeneic stem cell transplant from a related donor, so the T cells may come from the graft donor. Some clones in this sample may be carry-over from other donors' samples. The CDR3 sequence: CASSFFRLGREGNNEQYF. In DNA, the CDR3 is TGTGCCAGCAGCTTCTTTAGGCTTGGGCGGGAGGGGAACAACGAGCAGTACTTC.